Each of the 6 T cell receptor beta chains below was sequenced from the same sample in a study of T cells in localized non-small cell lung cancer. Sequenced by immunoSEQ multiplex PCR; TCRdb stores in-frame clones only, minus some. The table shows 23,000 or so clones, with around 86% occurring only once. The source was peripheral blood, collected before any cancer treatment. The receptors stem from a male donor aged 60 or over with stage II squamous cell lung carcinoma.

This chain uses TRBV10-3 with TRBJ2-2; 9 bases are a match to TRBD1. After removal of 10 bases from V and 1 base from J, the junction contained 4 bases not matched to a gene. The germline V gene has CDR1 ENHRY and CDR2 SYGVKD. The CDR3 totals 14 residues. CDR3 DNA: TGTGCCACTCCGGGACAGGGGAACACCGGGGAGCTGTTTTTT. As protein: CATPGQGNTGELFF.

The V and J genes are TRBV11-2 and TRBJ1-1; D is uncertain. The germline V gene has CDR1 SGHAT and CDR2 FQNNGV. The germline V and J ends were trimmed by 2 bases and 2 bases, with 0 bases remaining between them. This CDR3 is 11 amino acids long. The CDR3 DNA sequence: TGTGCCAGCAGCTTAAACACTGAAGCTTTCTTT. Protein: CASSLNTEAFF.

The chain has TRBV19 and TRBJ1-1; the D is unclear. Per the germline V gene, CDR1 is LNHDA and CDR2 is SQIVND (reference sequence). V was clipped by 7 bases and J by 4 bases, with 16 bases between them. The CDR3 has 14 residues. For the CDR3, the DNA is TGTGCCAGTACCCCGGAGAGGGCGACCACTGAAGCTTTCTTT. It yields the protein CASTPERATTEAFF.

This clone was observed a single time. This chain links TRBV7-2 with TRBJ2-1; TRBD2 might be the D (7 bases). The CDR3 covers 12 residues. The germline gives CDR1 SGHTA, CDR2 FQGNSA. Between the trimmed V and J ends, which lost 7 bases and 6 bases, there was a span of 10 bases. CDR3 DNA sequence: TGTGCCAGCATGGGGGGGCCCAATGAGCAGTTCTTC. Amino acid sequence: CASMGGPNEQFF.

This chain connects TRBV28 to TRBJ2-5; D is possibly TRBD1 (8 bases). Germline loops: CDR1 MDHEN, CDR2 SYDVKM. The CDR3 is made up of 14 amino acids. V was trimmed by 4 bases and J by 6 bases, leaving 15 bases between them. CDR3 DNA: TGTGCCAGCAGTTCCACAGGGGGGGAAAAGACCCAGTACTTC. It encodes CASSSTGGEKTQYF. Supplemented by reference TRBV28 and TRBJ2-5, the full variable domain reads DVKVTQSSRYLVKRTGEKVFLECVQDMDHENMFWYRQDPGLGLRLIYFSYDVKMKEKGDIPEGYSVSREKKERFSLILESASTNQTSMYLCASSSTGGEKTQYFGPGTRLLVL.

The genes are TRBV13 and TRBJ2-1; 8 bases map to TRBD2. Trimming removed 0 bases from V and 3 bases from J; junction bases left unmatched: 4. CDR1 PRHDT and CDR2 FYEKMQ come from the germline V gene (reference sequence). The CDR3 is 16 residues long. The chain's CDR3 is CASSLGTGRGYNEQFF. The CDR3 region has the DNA TGTGCCAGCAGCTTAGGAACCGGGAGGGGCTACAATGAGCAGTTCTTC.